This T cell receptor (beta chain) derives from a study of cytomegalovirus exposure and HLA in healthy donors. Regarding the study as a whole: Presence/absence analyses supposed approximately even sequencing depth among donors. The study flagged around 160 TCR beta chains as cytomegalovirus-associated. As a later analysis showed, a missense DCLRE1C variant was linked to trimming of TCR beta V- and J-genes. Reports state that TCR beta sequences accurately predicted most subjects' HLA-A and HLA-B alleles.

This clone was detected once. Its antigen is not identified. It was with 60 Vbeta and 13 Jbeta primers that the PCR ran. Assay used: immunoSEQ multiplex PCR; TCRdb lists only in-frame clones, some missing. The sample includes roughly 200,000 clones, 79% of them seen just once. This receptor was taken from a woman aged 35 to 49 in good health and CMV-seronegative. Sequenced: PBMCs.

The CDR3 coding sequence is TGTGCCAGCAGTTTATTAGCGAACACTGAAGCTTTCTTT. This gives the protein CASSLLANTEAFF. V and J are TRBV28 and TRBJ1-1, with unresolved D. Trimming left V 1 base short and J 1 base short, with 4 bases between. Germline CDR1 reads MDHEN; CDR2 reads SYDVKM. This CDR3 is 13 amino acids long.